The rows below give T cell receptor beta chains drawn from one sample of a study of siplizumab effects on memory and regulatory T cells. Only in-frame clones appear in the TCRdb table, and some are missing; sequencing was by immunoSEQ multiplex PCR. Among over 90,000 clones, around nine tenths were seen once, and the ten largest hold roughly 1%. Sequenced: CD4+ T cells sorted from blood. All receptors come from a human donor in good health. Both conserved end residues are part of each CDR3. Fields, in order: J gene, V gene, D gene, CDR3 length, CDR3 protein. The D gene is left open where the match is weak.

j_gene: TRBJ2-7
v_gene: TRBV28
d_gene: TRBD1
len: 16
CDR3aa: CASSDPGQGSTYEQYF

j_gene: TRBJ1-2
v_gene: TRBV29-1
d_gene: TRBD1
len: 14
CDR3aa: CSAARGQGVGGYTF

j_gene: TRBJ2-5
v_gene: TRBV6-1
d_gene: TRBD2
len: 15
CDR3aa: CASSPPSGSSGTQYF

j_gene: TRBJ1-5
v_gene: TRBV2
d_gene: NA
len: 13
CDR3aa: CASKGLSNQPQHF

j_gene: TRBJ2-7
v_gene: TRBV5-1
d_gene: NA
len: 12
CDR3aa: CAPRPGSYEQYF

j_gene: TRBJ2-3
v_gene: TRBV5-1
d_gene: TRBD2
len: 15
CDR3aa: CASSETSGSTDTQYF

j_gene: TRBJ1-1
v_gene: TRBV5-6
d_gene: TRBD1
len: 15
CDR3aa: CASSLVPGQGAEAFF

j_gene: TRBJ2-7
v_gene: TRBV11-2
d_gene: TRBD2
len: 14
CDR3aa: CASGSGRGTYEQYF

j_gene: TRBJ1-1
v_gene: TRBV7-9
d_gene: NA
len: 15
CDR3aa: CASSPQATANTEAFF

j_gene: TRBJ2-4
v_gene: TRBV5-6
d_gene: NA
len: 14
CDR3aa: CASSLGVGKNIQYF

j_gene: TRBJ2-2
v_gene: TRBV2
d_gene: NA
len: 12
CDR3aa: CASSEGRPELFF

j_gene: TRBJ2-6
v_gene: TRBV28
d_gene: NA
len: 18
CDR3aa: CASSPARQANSGANVLTF

j_gene: TRBJ2-5
v_gene: TRBV4-1
d_gene: TRBD2
len: 15
CDR3aa: CASRKTSRGEETQYF

j_gene: TRBJ2-3
v_gene: TRBV25-1
d_gene: NA
len: 15
CDR3aa: CASSRDRLPSDTQYF

j_gene: TRBJ2-5
v_gene: TRBV28
d_gene: NA
len: 14
CDR3aa: CASSLRDSEETQYF